The 15 T cell receptor beta chains below were found in one sample sequenced in a study of beta chain features in type 1 diabetes. Study observations and caveats: Type 1 diabetes patients showed a moderate but significant shortening of TCRB CDR3s in all four CD4+ subsets.

Reverse transcription of all isolated RNA meant that expressed TCRB transcripts were sequenced. Produced via immunoSEQ multiplex PCR; TCRdb's table is partial and in-frame only. The profile shows about 340,000 clones, around 8.5% of them singletons. No antigens are known for them. The material sequenced was central memory CD4+ T cells from blood. The source is a man aged 25 to 40 with type 1 diabetes.

This clone was seen only a few times. The junction and the germline gene differ at one end; a read error may be behind it. The chain combines TRBV7-7 with TRBJ2-7; 9 bases agree with TRBD2. Germline values: CDR1 SSHAT, CDR2 FNYEAQ (reference sequence). The CDR3 extends over 15 amino acids. CDR3 protein: CASSLGAGGLYEQYF. CDR3 DNA: TGTGCTAGCAGCTTAGGTGCGGGGGGGCTCTACGAGCAGTACTTC.

In this sample, this clone turned up a few times. J is TRBJ1-2 and V is TRBV5-1; 8 nucleotides line up with TRBD1. Germline CDR1 is SGHRS and CDR2 is YFSETQ. The CDR3 has 15 amino acids. V trimming: 0 bases; J trimming: 1 base; junction bases outside the gene matches: 2. CDR3 sequence: CASSLGDRFNYGYTF. The CDR3 bases are TGCGCCAGCAGCTTGGGGGACAGGTTTAACTATGGCTACACCTTC. The whole variable domain, filled in from reference TRBV5-1 and TRBJ1-2, reads KAGVTQTPRYLIKTRGQQVTLSCSPISGHRSVSWYQQTPGQGLQFLFEYFSETQRNKGNFPGRFSGRQFSNSRSEMNVSTLELGDSALYLCASSLGDRFNYGYTFGSGTRLTVV.

The chain carries TRBV16 and TRBJ1-2; a weak D match, TRBD1 (5 bases). Trimming removed 2 bases from V and 7 bases from J, with 11 bases in between. This CDR3 spans 13 amino acids. Per the germline V gene, CDR1 is KGHSY and CDR2 is FQNENV. CDR3 coding DNA: TGTGCCAGCAGCCAAACCAGGGAAGGTGGCTACACCTTC. It encodes CASSQTREGGYTF. Together with reference TRBV16 and TRBJ1-2, the CDR3 gives the full variable domain: GEEVAQTPKHLVRGEGQKAKLYCAPIKGHSYVFWYQQVLKNEFKFLISFQNENVFDETGMPKERFSAKCLPNSPCSLEIQATKLEDSAVYFCASSQTREGGYTFGSGTRLTVV.

The chain joins TRBV5-4 to TRBJ2-4, with 9 positions matching TRBD1. The CDR3 is made up of 13 amino acids. Germline V gene sequence: CDR1 SGHNT, CDR2 YYREEE (reference sequence). V lost 1 base and J lost 15; bases outside the gene matches: 8. The DNA for the CDR3 is TGTGCCAGCAGCTTGACAGGGGGCGAGGATCTGTACTTC. Amino acid sequence: CASSLTGGEDLYF.

This chain links TRBV7-8 with TRBJ2-1, with 13 bases that match TRBD2. The CDR3 contains 16 residues. V was clipped by 6 bases and J by 3 bases; unmatched bases: 5. The germline V gene encodes CDR1 SGHVS and CDR2 FQNEAQ. CDR3 nucleotide sequence: TGTGCCAGCAGGGAGAGGACTAGCGGGGGCTACAATGAGCAGTTCTTC. It is translated as CASRERTSGGYNEQFF.

The chain links TRBV9 to TRBJ1-6; 7 bases align to TRBD1. Germline CDR1 reads SGDLS; CDR2 reads YYNGEE. This CDR3 comprises 14 residues. Losses at the gene ends were 5 bases for V and 6 bases for J; bases not matched to a gene: 5. CDR3 DNA: TGTGCCAGCAGATCCGGGACAGTTAATTCACCCCTCCACTTT. Protein product: CASRSGTVNSPLHF.

This clone was detected only a few times. Other nucleotide sequences from this sample produce the same CDR3. This chain links TRBV10-3 with TRBJ2-7; the D is unclear. Trimming left V 4 bases short and J 0 bases short, with 4 bases between. CDR1 is ENHRY and CDR2 is SYGVKD in the germline V gene. This CDR3 has 12 residues. The CDR3 nucleotides are TGTGCCATCAGTGGGACCTCCTACGAGCAGTACTTC. It yields the protein CAISGTSYEQYF.

The chain combines TRBV10-3 with TRBJ2-3; TRBD2 matches at 12 bases. The CDR3 is made up of 15 amino acids. Losses at the gene ends were 7 bases for V and 2 bases for J; bases not matched to a gene: 4. Germline V lookup: CDR1 ENHRY, CDR2 SYGVKD. CDR3 DNA: TGTGCCATCACTCCTAGCGGGGGGGCCACAGATACGCAGTATTTT. Encoded protein: CAITPSGGATDTQYF.

This clone was recorded a few times. V is TRBV5-1 and J is TRBJ1-2, with D uncertain. This CDR3 comprises 14 residues. The V and J ends lost 4 bases and 8 bases respectively, with 18 bases between them. Germline V CDR1 and CDR2: SGHRS, YFSETQ. CDR3 sequence reads: CASSHAEGSRGYTF. As DNA, the CDR3 is TGCGCCAGCAGCCACGCCGAGGGATCGAGGGGCTACACCTTC.

The chain employs TRBV5-1 and TRBJ1-1; D remains unclear. The germline V and J ends were trimmed by 0 bases and 3 bases, with 12 bases remaining between them. Germline V gene data show CDR1 as SGHRS and CDR2 as YFSETQ. The CDR3 loop spans 15 amino acids. CDR3 protein: CASSLAAGMDTEAFF. The DNA of the CDR3 is TGCGCCAGCAGCTTGGCCGCGGGGATGGACACTGAAGCTTTCTTT.

Ten or more counts support this clone. This chain links TRBV11-2 with TRBJ2-3; 8 bases fit TRBD1. CDR1 and CDR2 (germline): SGHAT, FQNNGV. The CDR3 is made up of 15 amino acids. Losses at the gene ends were 5 bases for V and 3 bases for J; bases not matched to a gene: 7. CDR3 sequence (DNA): TGTGCCAGCAGCCCGGAAAGACAGGGGACAGATACGCAGTATTTT. Amino acids: CASSPERQGTDTQYF.

This chain connects TRBV7-9 to TRBJ2-5; D not certain. This CDR3 is 14 amino acids long. The V gene lost 0 bases and the J gene lost 2 bases, with 7 bases spanning the gap. Germline V lookup: CDR1 SEHNR, CDR2 FQNEAQ (reference sequence). CDR3 sequence reads: CASSLAPAQETQYF. The DNA of the CDR3 is TGTGCCAGCAGCTTAGCCCCAGCGCAAGAGACCCAGTACTTC.

This chain links TRBV5-6 with TRBJ2-7, with 12 bases matching TRBD2. Germline V gene data show CDR1 as SGHDT and CDR2 as YYEEEE. This CDR3 is built from 15 residues. The V and J ends lost 0 bases and 5 bases, in that order; junction bases with no gene match: 3. CDR3 DNA: TGTGCCAGCAGCTTGGCCCTAGCGGGGGGGCACGAGCAGTACTTC. Translated, it gives CASSLALAGGHEQYF. Complete variable domain (other parts from reference TRBV5-6 and TRBJ2-7): DAGVTQSPTHLIKTRGQQVTLRCSPKSGHDTVSWYQQALGQGPQFIFQYYEEEERQRGNFPDRFSGHQFPNYSSELNVNALLLGDSALYLCASSLALAGGHEQYFGPGTRLTVT.

The V call is TRBV5-4, the J call TRBJ1-2; D not certain. The CDR3 spans 13 residues. Trimming pared 4 bases from V and 1 base from J, leaving 8 bases between. The germline gives CDR1 SGHNT, CDR2 YYREEE (reference sequence). The CDR3 region is CASSADGNYGYTF. The CDR3 region has the DNA TGTGCCAGCAGCGCGGACGGTAACTATGGCTACACCTTC.

This clone was observed a handful of times. V and J are TRBV18 and TRBJ1-1; 9 nucleotides align to TRBD1. This CDR3 spans 14 amino acids. Looked up from germline, CDR1 is KGHSH and CDR2 is LQKENI. V was clipped by 5 bases and J by 4 bases; unmatched bases: 5. The CDR3 DNA sequence: TGTGCCAGCTCATCGGACAGGGGTAGCACTGAAGCTTTCTTT. It specifies CASSSDRGSTEAFF.